Each of the 10 T cell receptor beta chains below was sequenced from the same sample in a study of T cell responses to AZD1222 COVID-19 vaccine. TCRdb's table, derived via immunoSEQ multiplex PCR, lists solely in-frame clones and lacks some. The top ten clones hold about 1.5% of a sample with over 130,000 clones, 90% of them seen once. This specimen consisted of peripheral blood, obtained 28 days after the second AZD1222 dose. The receptors come from an adult who received the AZD1222 COVID-19 vaccine.

The chain couples TRBV10-1 to TRBJ2-3; TRBD2 matches at 9 bases. V was pared by 3 bases and J by 3 bases, with 7 bases of the junction left unmatched. CDR1 WNHNN and CDR2 SYGVQD come from the germline V gene (reference sequence). The CDR3 is 16 residues long. In DNA, the CDR3 is TGCGCCAGCAGTGATAGCGGGAGCGCTTTAACAGATACGCAGTATTTT. Residues: CASSDSGSALTDTQYF.

The CDR3 is CASSQGRLVVGYTF. DNA for the CDR3: TGTGCCAGCAGCCAAGGTCGGTTGGTGGTGGGCTACACCTTC. This chain connects TRBV3-1 (or the pseudogene TRBV3-2) to TRBJ1-2; no reliable D call. With 1 base removed from V and 8 bases from J, the gap between germline ends came to 14 bases. Germline V gene sequence: CDR1 LGHDT, CDR2 YNNKEL (reference sequence). The CDR3 has 14 residues.

This chain links TRBV24-1 with TRBJ2-2; D perhaps matches TRBD2 (6 bases). This CDR3 is built from 16 residues. Trimming left V 3 bases short and J 1 base short, with 11 bases between. The V gene's germline CDR1 is KGHDR and CDR2 SFDVKD. The CDR3 DNA reads as TGTGCCACCAGTGATGCCTCGCGGGAGAACACCGGGGAGCTGTTTTTT. Translated, it gives CATSDASRENTGELFF.

The genes are TRBV7-9 and TRBJ1-4, with D unclear. V dropped 1 base and J dropped 13 bases, with 10 bases sitting between them. Looked up from germline, CDR1 is SEHNR and CDR2 is FQNEAQ (reference sequence). There are 12 residues in the CDR3. The CDR3 loop is CASSLDGRRLFF. DNA of the CDR3: TGTGCCAGCAGCTTAGACGGGAGAAGACTGTTTTTT.

This clone was picked up a small number of times. V gene TRBV5-1 combines with J gene TRBJ2-5; 16 bases map to TRBD2. Unmatched junction bases numbered 7, after V lost 4 bases and J lost 7 bases. The CDR3 sequence is 16 residues long. The germline CDR1 and CDR2 sequences are SGHRS and YFSETQ. CDR3 DNA sequence: TGCGCCAGCAGCAGGACGGGACTAGCGGGAGGGGTGACCCAGTACTTC. As protein: CASSRTGLAGGVTQYF.

The table lists this clone with a few counts. The chain carries TRBV5-4 and TRBJ2-5, with 7 positions matching TRBD2. Trimming took 0 bases from V and 4 from J; bases not matched to a gene: 12. The CDR3 spans 17 residues. Germline V CDR1 and CDR2: SGHNT, YYREEE (reference sequence). The CDR3 sequence is CASSLAQGGRRGETQYF. CDR3 coding DNA: TGTGCCAGCAGCTTGGCCCAGGGAGGGAGGAGAGGAGAGACCCAGTACTTC.

This CDR3 reads CASSVTGLSSGNTIYF. Here the CDR3 DNA reads TGTGCCAGCAGCGTAACAGGGTTGAGCTCTGGAAACACCATATATTTT. The V call is TRBV9, the J call TRBJ1-3, with D perhaps TRBD1 (6 bases). V lost 1 base to trimming and J lost 0 bases, with 11 bases between them. In germline, CDR1 is SGDLS, CDR2 YYNGEE. The CDR3 extends over 16 amino acids.

This sequence joins TRBV18 and TRBJ2-2; 13 positions agree with TRBD2. The ends lost 3 bases at V and 8 bases at J; junction bases unmatched: 3. CDR3 length equals 15 residues. Germline CDR1 reads KGHSH; CDR2 reads LQKENI. The CDR3 is CASSPGLAGEGELFF. The CDR3 nucleotides are TGTGCCAGCTCACCTGGACTAGCGGGAGAAGGGGAGCTGTTTTTT. The complete variable domain, with remaining parts taken from reference TRBV18 and TRBJ2-2, reads NAGVMQNPRHLVRRRGQEARLRCSPMKGHSHVYWYRQLPEEGLKFMVYLQKENIIDESGMPKERFSAEFPKEGPSILRIQQVVRGDSAAYFCASSPGLAGEGELFFGEGSRLTVL.

Notes on this clone: Other DNA sequences in the sample encode the same CDR3. J is TRBJ2-5 and V is TRBV5-1; possible D gene TRBD2, 6 bases. The CDR3 is 15 amino acids. Trimming took 0 bases from V and 4 from J, leaving 13 bases between them. The germline V gene encodes CDR1 SGHRS and CDR2 YFSETQ. CDR3 amino acids: CASSLGGTGGETQYF. CDR3 coding DNA: TGCGCCAGCAGCTTGGGTGGGACTGGGGGAGAGACCCAGTACTTC.

The chain uses TRBV5-1 and TRBJ2-3, with 9 bases fitting TRBD2. The CDR3 consists of 16 residues. Trimming took 2 bases from V and 3 from J; bases not matched to a gene: 7. In germline, CDR1 is SGHRS, CDR2 YFSETQ. CDR3 protein: CASSFRGGGATDTQYF. CDR3 DNA sequence: TGCGCCAGCAGCTTTCGGGGCGGGGGGGCGACAGATACGCAGTATTTT.